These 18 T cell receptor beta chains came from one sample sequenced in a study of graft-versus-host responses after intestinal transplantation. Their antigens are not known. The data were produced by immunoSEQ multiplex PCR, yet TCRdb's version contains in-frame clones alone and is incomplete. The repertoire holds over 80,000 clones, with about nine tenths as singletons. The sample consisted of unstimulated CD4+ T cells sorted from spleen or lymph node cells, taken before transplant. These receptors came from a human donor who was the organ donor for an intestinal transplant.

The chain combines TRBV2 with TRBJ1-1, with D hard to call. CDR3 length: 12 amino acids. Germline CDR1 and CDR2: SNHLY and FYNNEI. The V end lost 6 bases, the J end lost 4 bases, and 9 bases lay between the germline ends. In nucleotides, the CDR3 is TGTGCCAGCAGGGCGGACTCCACTGAAGCTTTCTTT. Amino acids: CASRADSTEAFF.

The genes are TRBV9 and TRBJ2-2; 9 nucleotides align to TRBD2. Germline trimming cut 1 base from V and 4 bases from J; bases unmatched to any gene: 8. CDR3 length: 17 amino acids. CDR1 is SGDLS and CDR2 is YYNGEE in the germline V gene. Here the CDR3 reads CASSVSGTSLSTGELFF. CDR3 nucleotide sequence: TGTGCCAGCAGCGTATCAGGGACTAGCTTATCCACCGGGGAGCTGTTTTTT.

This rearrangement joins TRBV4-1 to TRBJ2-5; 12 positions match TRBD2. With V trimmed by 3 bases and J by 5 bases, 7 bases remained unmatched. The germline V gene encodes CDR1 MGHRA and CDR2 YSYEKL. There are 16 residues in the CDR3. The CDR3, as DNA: TGCGCCAGCAGCCACGGACTAGCGGGGAGCTTGGAGACCCAGTACTTC. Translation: CASSHGLAGSLETQYF.

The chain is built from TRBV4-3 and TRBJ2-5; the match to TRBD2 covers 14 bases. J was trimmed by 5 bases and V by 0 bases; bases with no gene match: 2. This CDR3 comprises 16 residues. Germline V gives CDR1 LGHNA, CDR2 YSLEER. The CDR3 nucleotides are TGCGCCAGCAGCCAAGAGACTAGCGGGGGGGATGAGACCCAGTACTTC. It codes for CASSQETSGGDETQYF.

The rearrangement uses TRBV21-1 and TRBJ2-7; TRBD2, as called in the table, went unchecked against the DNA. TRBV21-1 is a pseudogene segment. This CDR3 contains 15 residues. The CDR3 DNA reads TGTGCCAGCATGGGACGGGAGGGGGCCGGCCACGAGCAGTACTTC. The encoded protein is CASMGREGAGHEQYF.

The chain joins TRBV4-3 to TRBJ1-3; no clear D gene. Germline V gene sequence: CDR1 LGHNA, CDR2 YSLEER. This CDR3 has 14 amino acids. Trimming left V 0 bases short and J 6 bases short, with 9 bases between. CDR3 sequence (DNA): TGCGCCAGCAGCCAAGACAGTCGCACAAACACCATATATTTT. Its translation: CASSQDSRTNTIYF.

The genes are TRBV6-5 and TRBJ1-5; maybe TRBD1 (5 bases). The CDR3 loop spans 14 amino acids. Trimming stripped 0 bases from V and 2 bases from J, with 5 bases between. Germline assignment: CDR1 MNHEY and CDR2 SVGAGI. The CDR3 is CASSYSGGNQPQHF. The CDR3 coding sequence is TGTGCCAGCAGTTACTCAGGGGGCAATCAGCCCCAGCATTTT.

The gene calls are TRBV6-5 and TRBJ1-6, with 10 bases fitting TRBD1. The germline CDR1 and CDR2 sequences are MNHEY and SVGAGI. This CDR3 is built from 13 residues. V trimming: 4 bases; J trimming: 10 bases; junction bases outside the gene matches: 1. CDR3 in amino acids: CASSWDRGSPLHF. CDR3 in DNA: TGTGCCAGCAGTTGGGACAGGGGATCACCCCTCCACTTT.

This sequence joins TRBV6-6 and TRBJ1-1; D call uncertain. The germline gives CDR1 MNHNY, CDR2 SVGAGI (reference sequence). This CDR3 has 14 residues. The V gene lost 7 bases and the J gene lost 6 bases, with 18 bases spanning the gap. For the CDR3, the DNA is TGTGCCAGCACAGTGGCAGGAGGTACCCCTGAAGCTTTCTTT. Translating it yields CASTVAGGTPEAFF.

In DNA form, the CDR3 reads TGTGCCAGCAGGCGGGACAGGCTCTATGGCTACACCTTC. This sequence encodes CASRRDRLYGYTF. The J gene is TRBJ1-2, the V gene TRBV28, with 8 bases lining up with TRBD1. This CDR3 comprises 13 residues. Trimming removed 6 bases from V and 4 bases from J; junction bases left unmatched: 4. Germline assignment: CDR1 MDHEN and CDR2 SYDVKM.

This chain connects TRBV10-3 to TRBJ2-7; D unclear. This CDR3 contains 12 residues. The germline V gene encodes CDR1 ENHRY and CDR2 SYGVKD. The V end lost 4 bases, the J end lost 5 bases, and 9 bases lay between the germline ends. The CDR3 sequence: CAISARINEQYF. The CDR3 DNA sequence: TGTGCCATCAGTGCCAGGATCAACGAGCAGTACTTC.

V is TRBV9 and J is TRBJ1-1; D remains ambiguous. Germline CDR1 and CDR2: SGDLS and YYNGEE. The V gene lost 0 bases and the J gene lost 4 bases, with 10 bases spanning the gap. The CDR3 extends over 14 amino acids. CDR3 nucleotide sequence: TGTGCCAGCAGCGTAGGGGTATCAGGCACTGAAGCTTTCTTT. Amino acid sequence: CASSVGVSGTEAFF.

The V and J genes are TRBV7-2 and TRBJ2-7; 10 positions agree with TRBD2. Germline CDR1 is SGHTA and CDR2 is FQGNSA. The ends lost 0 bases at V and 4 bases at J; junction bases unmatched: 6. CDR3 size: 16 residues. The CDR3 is CASSLAALAGTYEQYF. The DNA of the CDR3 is TGTGCCAGCAGCTTAGCAGCACTAGCGGGGACTTACGAGCAGTACTTC.

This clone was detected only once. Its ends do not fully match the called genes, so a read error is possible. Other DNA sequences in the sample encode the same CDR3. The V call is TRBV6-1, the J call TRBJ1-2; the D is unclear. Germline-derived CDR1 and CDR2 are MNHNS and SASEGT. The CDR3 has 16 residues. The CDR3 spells CASSGRGTYWSGGYTF. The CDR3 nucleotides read TGCGCCAGCAGTGGACGGGGAACTTATTGGTCCGGTGGCTACACCTTC.

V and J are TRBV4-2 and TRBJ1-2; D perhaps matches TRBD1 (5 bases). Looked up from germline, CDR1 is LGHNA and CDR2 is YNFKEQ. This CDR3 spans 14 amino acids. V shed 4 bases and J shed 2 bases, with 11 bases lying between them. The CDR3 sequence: CASSLLGGNYGYTF. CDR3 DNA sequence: TGTGCCAGCAGCCTCTTGGGGGGGAACTATGGCTACACCTTC.

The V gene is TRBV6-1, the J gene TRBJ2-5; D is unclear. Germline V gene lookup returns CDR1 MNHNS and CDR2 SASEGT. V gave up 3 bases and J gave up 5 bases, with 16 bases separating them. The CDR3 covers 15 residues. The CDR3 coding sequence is TGTGCCAGCAGTGATTCGGGTAGGCCGACGGAGACCCAGTACTTC. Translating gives CASSDSGRPTETQYF.

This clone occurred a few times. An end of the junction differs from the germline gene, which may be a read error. The CDR3 DNA reads TGTGCCAGCAGATTGGAGGGGGCGGGTGGCTACACCTTC. It specifies CASRLEGAGGYTF. The rearrangement uses TRBV5-6 and TRBJ1-2, with 7 positions matching TRBD1. The CDR3 runs 13 residues. Germline lookup yields CDR1 SGHDT and CDR2 YYEEEE.

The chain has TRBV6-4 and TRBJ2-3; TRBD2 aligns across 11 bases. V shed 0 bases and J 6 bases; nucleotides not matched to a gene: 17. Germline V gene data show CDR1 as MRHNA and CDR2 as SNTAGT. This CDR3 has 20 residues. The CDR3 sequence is CASSDSRVVVSGGDGDTQYF. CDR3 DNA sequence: TGTGCCAGCAGTGACTCGAGGGTGGTAGTTAGCGGGGGGGACGGGGATACGCAGTATTTT.